This T cell receptor beta chain is from a study of pediatric ulcerative colitis. Broader study findings: A couple of rectal clonotypes were found only in ulcerative colitis patients, all of them.

This clone was detected once. No antigen is known for it. Some clones are missing from TCRdb's copy, which holds only in-frame ones; the method was immunoSEQ multiplex PCR. Among tens of thousands of clones listed, 75% to 85% were seen once. The sequenced sample consisted of blood. The TCR originated in a boy aged 10-17 years with moderate ulcerative colitis.

The CDR3: CASTWAGRADTQYF. CDR3 sequence (DNA): TGTGCCAGCACCTGGGCGGGAAGGGCAGATACGCAGTATTTT. This rearrangement joins TRBV25-1 to TRBJ2-3; a possible D gene is TRBD2 (6 bases). The V gene lost 7 bases and the J gene lost 4 bases, with 15 bases spanning the gap. Germline values: CDR1 MGHDK, CDR2 SYGVNS. The CDR3 has 14 amino acids.